The source of this T cell receptor (beta chain) is a study of post-analysis software for immune sequencing data. Study-wide results and limits: Controls had lower frequencies than patients of about five TRBV segments, which included TRBV5-6, TRBV5-1 and TRBV20-1.

Unique molecular identifiers featured in each of the TCR beta cDNA libraries. Out of 1 to 10 million T cells, a few hundred thousand cDNA molecules were generated. A single record per CDR3 protein comes from TCRdb applying MiXCR to the PCR reads. The sample holds hundreds of thousands of distinct CDR3 sequences, just under 30% seen once. The CDR3 contains 12 residues. Trimming took off 6 bases at V and 3 bases at J, with 6 bases between the two ends. CDR1 is SGHTA and CDR2 is FQGNSA in the germline V gene. Worth noting for this clonotype: The antigen is unknown.

This rearrangement joins TRBV7-2 to TRBJ2-1; unclear D gene. The sample was blood. This receptor was identified in a girl aged 5-17 years with multiple sclerosis. The CDR3 sequence is CASRALYNEQFF. As DNA, the CDR3 is TGTGCCAGCAGAGCCCTCTACAATGAGCAGTTCTTC. The full variable domain, completed using reference TRBV7-2 and TRBJ2-1, is GAGVSQSPSNKVTEKGKDVELRCDPISGHTALYWYRQSLGQGLEFLIYFQGNSAPDKSGLPSDRFSAERTGGSVSTLTIQRTQQEDSAVYLCASRALYNEQFFGPGTRLTVL.